Each of the 7 T cell receptor beta chains below was sequenced from the same sample in a study of cytomegalovirus exposure and HLA in healthy donors. 60 Vbeta and 13 Jbeta primers were used in PCR. The data were produced by immunoSEQ multiplex PCR, yet TCRdb's version contains in-frame clones alone and is incomplete. The listing records fewer than 100,000 clones. The sample consisted of PBMCs. Receptor source: a woman aged 55-69 years in good health and CMV-seronegative.

This chain links TRBV28 with TRBJ1-2; the match to TRBD1 covers 8 bases. The CDR3 length is 13 residues. With V trimmed by 5 bases and J by 3 bases, 2 bases remained unmatched. Germline V gene lookup returns CDR1 MDHEN and CDR2 SYDVKM. CDR3 sequence (DNA): TGTGCCAGCAGTCAGGACAGGGACTATGGCTACACCTTC. It encodes CASSQDRDYGYTF.

The chain has TRBV5-1 and TRBJ1-1, with 7 nucleotides matching TRBD1. The CDR3 covers 14 residues. Trimming took 4 bases from V and 5 from J; bases not matched to a gene: 8. Germline V gives CDR1 SGHRS, CDR2 YFSETQ. As DNA, the CDR3 is TGCGCCAGCAGCCTCCAGGGGGGTAGGACTGAAGCTTTCTTT. Translated: CASSLQGGRTEAFF.

This chain links TRBV5-1 with TRBJ2-1; weak D call: TRBD2 (6 bases). In germline, CDR1 is SGHRS, CDR2 YFSETQ. This CDR3 comprises 15 residues. Trimming took 0 bases from V and 5 from J, leaving 12 bases between them. Here the CDR3 DNA reads TGCGCCAGCAGCTTGGCCGAAGCGGGCGACAATGAGCAGTTCTTC. Protein: CASSLAEAGDNEQFF.

This chain joins TRBV7-3 and TRBJ2-7; D not certain. The CDR3 is made up of 14 amino acids. Germline loops: CDR1 SGHTA, CDR2 FQGTGA. Trimming shortened V by 5 bases and J by 1 base, and 12 bases separated the two germline ends. CDR3 sequence reads: CASSPLAASYEQYF. CDR3 DNA sequence: TGTGCCAGCAGCCCCCTGGCAGCGTCCTACGAGCAGTACTTC.

The gene calls are TRBV15 and TRBJ2-5; D unclear. With 0 bases removed from V and 0 bases from J, the gap between germline ends came to 5 bases. There are 14 residues in the CDR3. Germline V gene lookup returns CDR1 LNHNV and CDR2 YYDKDF (reference sequence). CDR3 loop: CATSRDRYQETQYF. The CDR3 DNA sequence: TGTGCCACCAGCAGAGACAGGTACCAAGAGACCCAGTACTTC.

The rearrangement joins TRBV2 to TRBJ2-2; possibly TRBD1 for D (5 bases). The CDR3 runs to 13 residues. Per the germline V gene, CDR1 is SNHLY and CDR2 is FYNNEI. Trimming removed 6 bases at V and 2 bases at J, with 7 bases between. In DNA form, the CDR3 reads TGTGCCAGCAGCCAGGGAAACACCGGGGAGCTGTTTTTT. Its translation: CASSQGNTGELFF.

The chain carries TRBV7-9 and TRBJ1-4; perhaps TRBD1 as D (5 bases). The CDR3 has 17 residues. Germline V lookup: CDR1 SEHNR, CDR2 FQNEAQ (reference sequence). V was pared by 1 base and J by 0 bases, with 12 bases between. The CDR3 spells CASSLGQLTATNEKLFF. CDR3 nucleotides: TGTGCCAGCAGCTTAGGACAGCTAACAGCAACTAATGAAAAACTGTTTTTT.